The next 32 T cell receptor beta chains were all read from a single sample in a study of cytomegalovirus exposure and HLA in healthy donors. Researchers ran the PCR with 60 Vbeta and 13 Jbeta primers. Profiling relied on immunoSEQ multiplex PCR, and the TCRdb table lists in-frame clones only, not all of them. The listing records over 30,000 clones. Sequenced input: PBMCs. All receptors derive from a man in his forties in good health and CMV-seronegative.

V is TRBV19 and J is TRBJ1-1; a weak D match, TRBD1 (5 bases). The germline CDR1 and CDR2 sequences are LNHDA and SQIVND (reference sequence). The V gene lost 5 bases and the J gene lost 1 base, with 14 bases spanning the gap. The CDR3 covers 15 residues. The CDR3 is CASSDPGLENTEAFF. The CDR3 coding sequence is TGTGCCAGTAGTGATCCGGGACTGGAGAACACTGAAGCTTTCTTT.

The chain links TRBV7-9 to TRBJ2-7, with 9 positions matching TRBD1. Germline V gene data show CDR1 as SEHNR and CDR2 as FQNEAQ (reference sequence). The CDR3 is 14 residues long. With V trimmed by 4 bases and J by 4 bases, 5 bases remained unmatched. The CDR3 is CASSSDRGAYEQYF. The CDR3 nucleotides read TGTGCCAGCAGCTCGGACAGGGGAGCGTACGAGCAGTACTTC.

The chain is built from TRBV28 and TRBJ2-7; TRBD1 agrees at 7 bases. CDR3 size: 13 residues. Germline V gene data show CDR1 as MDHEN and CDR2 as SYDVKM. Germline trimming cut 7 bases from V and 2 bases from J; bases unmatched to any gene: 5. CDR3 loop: CASKPGQTYEQYF. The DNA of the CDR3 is TGTGCCAGCAAACCGGGACAGACCTACGAGCAGTACTTC.

The CDR3 sequence: CASSATPGNEQFF. CDR3 nucleotide sequence: TGCGCCAGCAGCGCGACACCGGGGAATGAGCAGTTCTTC. The gene calls are TRBV5-1 and TRBJ2-1, with a possible D match to TRBD2 (5 bases). CDR3 length: 13 amino acids. Germline V gives CDR1 SGHRS, CDR2 YFSETQ. The V end lost 4 bases, the J end lost 7 bases, and 12 bases lay between the germline ends.

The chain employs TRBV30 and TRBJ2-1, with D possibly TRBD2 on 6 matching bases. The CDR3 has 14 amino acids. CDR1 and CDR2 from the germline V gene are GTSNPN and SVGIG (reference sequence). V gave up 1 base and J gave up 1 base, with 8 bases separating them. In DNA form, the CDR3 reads TGTGCCTGGAGTGGCGGGGCGTCCTACAATGAGCAGTTCTTC. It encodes CAWSGGASYNEQFF.

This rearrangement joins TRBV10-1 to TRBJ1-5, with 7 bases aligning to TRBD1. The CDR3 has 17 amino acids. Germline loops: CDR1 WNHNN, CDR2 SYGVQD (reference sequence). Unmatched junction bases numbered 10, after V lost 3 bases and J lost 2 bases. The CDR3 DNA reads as TGCGCCAGCAGTGAACGGGCAGGGGGAGAAGGCAATCAGCCCCAGCATTTT. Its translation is CASSERAGGEGNQPQHF.

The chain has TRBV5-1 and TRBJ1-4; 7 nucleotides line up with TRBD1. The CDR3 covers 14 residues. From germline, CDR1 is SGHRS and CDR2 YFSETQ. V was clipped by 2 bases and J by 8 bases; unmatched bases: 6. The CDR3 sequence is CASSFGGTAEKLFF. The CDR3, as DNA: TGCGCCAGCAGCTTTGGAGGGACAGCCGAAAAACTGTTTTTT.

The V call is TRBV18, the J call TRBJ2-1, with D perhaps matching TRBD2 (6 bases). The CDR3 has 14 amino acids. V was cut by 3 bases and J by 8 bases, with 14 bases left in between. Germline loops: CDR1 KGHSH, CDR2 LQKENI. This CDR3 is CASSPGLLGDEQFF. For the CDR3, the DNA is TGTGCCAGCTCACCGGGACTCTTGGGGGATGAGCAGTTCTTC.

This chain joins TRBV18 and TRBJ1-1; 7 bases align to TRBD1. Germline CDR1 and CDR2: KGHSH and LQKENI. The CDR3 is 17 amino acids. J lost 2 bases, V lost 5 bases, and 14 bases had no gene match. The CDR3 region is CASSSTPGTDTNTEAFF. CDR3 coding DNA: TGTGCCAGCTCATCCACCCCAGGGACAGATACTAACACTGAAGCTTTCTTT.

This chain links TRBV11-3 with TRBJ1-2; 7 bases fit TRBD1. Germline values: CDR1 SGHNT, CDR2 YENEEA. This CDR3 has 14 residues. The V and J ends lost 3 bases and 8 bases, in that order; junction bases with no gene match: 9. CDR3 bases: TGTGCCAGCAGCTTCGGAACAGGGGTTACAGGCTACACCTTC. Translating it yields CASSFGTGVTGYTF.

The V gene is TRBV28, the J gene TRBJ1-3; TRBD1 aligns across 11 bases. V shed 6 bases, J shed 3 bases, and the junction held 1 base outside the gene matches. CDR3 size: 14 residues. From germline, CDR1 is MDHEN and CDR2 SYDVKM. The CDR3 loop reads CASRGQGDGNTIYF. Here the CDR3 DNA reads TGTGCCAGCAGGGGACAGGGGGATGGAAACACCATATATTTT.

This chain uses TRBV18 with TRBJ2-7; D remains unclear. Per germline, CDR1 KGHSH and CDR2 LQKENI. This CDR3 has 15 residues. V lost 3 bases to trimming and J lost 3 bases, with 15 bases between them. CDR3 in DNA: TGTGCCAGCTCACCGGCTACCGGGTCCGTCTACGAGCAGTACTTC. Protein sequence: CASSPATGSVYEQYF.

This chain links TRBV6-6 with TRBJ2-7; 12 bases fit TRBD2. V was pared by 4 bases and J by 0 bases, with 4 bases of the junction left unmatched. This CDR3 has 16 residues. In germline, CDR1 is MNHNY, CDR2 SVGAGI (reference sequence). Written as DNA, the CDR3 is TGTGCCAGCAGTTCCACGACTAGCGGGAGCTCCTACGAGCAGTACTTC. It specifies CASSSTTSGSSYEQYF.

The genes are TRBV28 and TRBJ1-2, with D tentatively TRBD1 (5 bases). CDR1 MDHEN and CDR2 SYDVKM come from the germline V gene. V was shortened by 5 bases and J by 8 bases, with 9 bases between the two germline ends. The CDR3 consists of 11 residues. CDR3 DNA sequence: TGTGCCAGCAGTCTCACAGGAGGCTACACCTTC. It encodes CASSLTGGYTF.

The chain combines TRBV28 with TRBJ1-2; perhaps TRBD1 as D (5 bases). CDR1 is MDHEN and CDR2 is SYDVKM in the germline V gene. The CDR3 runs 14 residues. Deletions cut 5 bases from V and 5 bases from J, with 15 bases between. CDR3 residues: CASSGASLRYGYTF. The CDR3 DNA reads TGTGCCAGCAGTGGGGCCTCTTTGAGATATGGCTACACCTTC.

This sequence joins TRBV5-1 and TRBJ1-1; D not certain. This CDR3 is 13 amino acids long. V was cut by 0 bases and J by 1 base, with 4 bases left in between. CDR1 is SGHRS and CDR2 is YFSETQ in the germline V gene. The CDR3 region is CASSLGRNTEAFF. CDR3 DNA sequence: TGCGCCAGCAGCTTGGGCAGGAACACTGAAGCTTTCTTT.

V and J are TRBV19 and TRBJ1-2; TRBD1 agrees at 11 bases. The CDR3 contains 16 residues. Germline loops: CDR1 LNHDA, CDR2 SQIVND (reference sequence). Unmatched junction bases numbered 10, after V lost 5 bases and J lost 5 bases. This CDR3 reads CASSLVDRGLEYGYTF. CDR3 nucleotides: TGTGCCAGTAGTCTCGTGGACAGGGGGCTGGAATATGGCTACACCTTC.

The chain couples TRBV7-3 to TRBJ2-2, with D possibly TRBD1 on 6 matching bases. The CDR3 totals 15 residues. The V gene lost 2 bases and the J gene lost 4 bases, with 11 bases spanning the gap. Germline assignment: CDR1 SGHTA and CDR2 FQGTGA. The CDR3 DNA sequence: TGTGCCAGCAGCTTATTAGGACAGACCACCGGGGAGCTGTTTTTT. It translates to CASSLLGQTTGELFF.

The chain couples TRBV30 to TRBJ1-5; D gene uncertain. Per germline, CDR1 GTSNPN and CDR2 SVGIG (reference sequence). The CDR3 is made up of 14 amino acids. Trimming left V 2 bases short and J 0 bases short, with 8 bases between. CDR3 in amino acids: CAWSSVSSNQPQHF. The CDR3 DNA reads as TGTGCCTGGAGTAGCGTTAGTAGCAATCAGCCCCAGCATTTT.

The CDR3 region has the DNA TGTGCCAGCAGCTTTAGCCATCCCACCGGGGAGCTGTTTTTT. Translating gives CASSFSHPTGELFF. The genes are TRBV5-4 and TRBJ2-2, with unresolved D. From germline, CDR1 is SGHNT and CDR2 YYREEE (reference sequence). The CDR3 contains 14 residues. With 2 bases removed from V and 4 bases from J, the gap between germline ends came to 9 bases.

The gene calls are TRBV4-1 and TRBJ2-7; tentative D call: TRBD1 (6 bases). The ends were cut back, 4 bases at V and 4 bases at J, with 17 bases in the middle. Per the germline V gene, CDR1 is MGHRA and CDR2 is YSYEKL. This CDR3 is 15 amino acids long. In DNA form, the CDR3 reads TGCGCCAGCAGCCTCGGGGAACAGGGTGGGTACGAGCAGTACTTC. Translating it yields CASSLGEQGGYEQYF.

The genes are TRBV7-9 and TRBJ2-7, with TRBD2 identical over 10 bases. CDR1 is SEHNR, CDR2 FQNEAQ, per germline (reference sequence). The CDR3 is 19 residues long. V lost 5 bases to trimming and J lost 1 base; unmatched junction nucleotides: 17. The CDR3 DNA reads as TGTGCCAGCAGCCCCGACGGATGGCTAGCGGGAGTTGGGTCCTACGAGCAGTACTTC. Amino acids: CASSPDGWLAGVGSYEQYF.

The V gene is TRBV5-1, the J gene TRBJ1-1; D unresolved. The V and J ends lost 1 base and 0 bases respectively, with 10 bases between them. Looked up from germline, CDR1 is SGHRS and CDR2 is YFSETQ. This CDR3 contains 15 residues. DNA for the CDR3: TGCGCCAGCAGCTTGATATCCGGGGTGAACACTGAAGCTTTCTTT. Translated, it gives CASSLISGVNTEAFF.

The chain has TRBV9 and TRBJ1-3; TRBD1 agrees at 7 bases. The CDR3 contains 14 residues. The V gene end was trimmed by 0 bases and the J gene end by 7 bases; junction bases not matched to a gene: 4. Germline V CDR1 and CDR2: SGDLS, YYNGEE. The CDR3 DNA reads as TGTGCCAGCAGCGTAGCACCGGACAGGAACACCATATATTTT. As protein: CASSVAPDRNTIYF. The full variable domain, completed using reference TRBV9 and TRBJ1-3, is DSGVTQTPKHLITATGQRVTLRCSPRSGDLSVYWYQQSLDQGLQFLIQYYNGEERAKGNILERFSAQQFPDLHSELNLSSLELGDSALYFCASSVAPDRNTIYFGEGSWLTVV.

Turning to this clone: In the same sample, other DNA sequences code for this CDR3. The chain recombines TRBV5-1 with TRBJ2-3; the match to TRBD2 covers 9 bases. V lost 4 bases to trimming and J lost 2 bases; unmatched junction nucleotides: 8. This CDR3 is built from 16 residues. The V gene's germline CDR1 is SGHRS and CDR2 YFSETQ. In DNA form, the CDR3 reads TGCGCCAGCAGCCCCGGACTAGCGTATGACACAGATACGCAGTATTTT. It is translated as CASSPGLAYDTDTQYF.

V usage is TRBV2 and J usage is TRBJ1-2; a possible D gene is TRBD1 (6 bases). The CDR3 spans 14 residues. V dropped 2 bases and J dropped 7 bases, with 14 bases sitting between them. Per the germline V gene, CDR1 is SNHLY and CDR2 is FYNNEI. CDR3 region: CASSERGGAGGYTF. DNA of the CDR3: TGTGCCAGCAGTGAACGGGGGGGGGCAGGTGGCTACACCTTC.

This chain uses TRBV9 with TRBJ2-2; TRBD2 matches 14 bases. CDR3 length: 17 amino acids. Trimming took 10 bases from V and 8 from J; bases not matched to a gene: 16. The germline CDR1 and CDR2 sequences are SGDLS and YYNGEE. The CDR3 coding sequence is TGTGCCTCCTCCCCGGGACTAGCGGGAGCGGGCACGGGGGAGCTGTTTTTT. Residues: CASSPGLAGAGTGELFF.

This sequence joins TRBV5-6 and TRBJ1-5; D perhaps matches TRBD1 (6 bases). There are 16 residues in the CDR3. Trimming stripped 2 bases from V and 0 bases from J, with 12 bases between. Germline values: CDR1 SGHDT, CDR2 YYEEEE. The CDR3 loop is CASSFSGVGSNQPQHF. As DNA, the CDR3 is TGTGCCAGCAGCTTTTCAGGGGTAGGTAGCAATCAGCCCCAGCATTTT.

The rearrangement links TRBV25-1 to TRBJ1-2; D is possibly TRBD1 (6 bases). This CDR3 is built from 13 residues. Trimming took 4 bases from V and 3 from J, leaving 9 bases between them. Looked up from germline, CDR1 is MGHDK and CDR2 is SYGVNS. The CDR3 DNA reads TGTGCCAGCAGTGCGGACAGAGACTATGGCTACACCTTC. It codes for CASSADRDYGYTF.

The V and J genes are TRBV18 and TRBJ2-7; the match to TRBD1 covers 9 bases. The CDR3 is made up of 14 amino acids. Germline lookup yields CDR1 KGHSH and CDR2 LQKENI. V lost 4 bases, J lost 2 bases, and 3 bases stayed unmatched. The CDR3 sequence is CASSRDRDAYEQYF. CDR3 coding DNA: TGTGCCAGCTCACGGGACAGGGATGCCTACGAGCAGTACTTC.

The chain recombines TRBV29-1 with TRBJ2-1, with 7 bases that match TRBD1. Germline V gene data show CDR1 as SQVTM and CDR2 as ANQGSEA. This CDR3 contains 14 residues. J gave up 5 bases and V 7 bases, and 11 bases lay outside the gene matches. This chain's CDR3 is CSASRQDRDNEQFF. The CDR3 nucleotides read TGCAGCGCCTCGCGGCAAGACAGGGACAATGAGCAGTTCTTC.

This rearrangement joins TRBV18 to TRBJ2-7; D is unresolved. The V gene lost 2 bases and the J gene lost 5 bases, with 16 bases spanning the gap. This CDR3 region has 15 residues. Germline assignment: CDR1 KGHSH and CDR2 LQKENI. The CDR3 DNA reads TGTGCCAGCTCACCAAACCCCCCAGGTTCCAACGAGCAGTACTTC. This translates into CASSPNPPGSNEQYF.